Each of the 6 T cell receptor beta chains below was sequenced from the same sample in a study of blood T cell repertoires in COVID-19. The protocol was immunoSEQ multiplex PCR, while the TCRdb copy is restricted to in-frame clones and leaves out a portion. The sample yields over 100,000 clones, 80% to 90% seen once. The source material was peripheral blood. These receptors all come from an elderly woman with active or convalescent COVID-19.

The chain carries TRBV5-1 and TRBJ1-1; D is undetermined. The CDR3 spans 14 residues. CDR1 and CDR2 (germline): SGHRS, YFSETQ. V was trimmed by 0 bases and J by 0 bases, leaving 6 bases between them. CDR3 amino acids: CASSLVQMNTEAFF. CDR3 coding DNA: TGCGCCAGCAGCTTGGTACAGATGAACACTGAAGCTTTCTTT.

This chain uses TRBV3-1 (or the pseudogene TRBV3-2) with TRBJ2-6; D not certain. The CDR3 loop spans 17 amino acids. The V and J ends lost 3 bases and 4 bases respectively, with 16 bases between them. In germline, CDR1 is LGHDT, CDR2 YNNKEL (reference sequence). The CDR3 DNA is TGTGCCAGCAGCCATTTGAGTACCATGATGGGGGCCAACGTCCTGACTTTC. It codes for CASSHLSTMMGANVLTF.

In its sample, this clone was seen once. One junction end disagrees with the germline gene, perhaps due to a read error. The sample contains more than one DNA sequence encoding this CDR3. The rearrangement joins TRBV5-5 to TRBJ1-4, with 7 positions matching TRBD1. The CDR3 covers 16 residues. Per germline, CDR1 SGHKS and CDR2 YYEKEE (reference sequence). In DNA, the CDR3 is TGTGCCAGCAGCAGCTATGCCGGGACAGCGGACGAAAAGCTGTTTTTT. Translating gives CASSSYAGTADEKLFF.

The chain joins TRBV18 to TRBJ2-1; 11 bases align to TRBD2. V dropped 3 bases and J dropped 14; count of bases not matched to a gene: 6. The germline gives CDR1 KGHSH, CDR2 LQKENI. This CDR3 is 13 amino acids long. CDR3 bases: TGTGCCAGCTCACCGCCTAGCGGGAGGTGGAAGTTCTTC. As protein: CASSPPSGRWKFF.

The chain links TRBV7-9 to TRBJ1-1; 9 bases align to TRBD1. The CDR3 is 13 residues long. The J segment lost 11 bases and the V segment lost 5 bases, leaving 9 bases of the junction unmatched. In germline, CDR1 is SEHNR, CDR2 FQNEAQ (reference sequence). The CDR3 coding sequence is TGTGCCAGCAGCAATACAGGGGGCGCTTTGGCTTTCTTT. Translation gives CASSNTGGALAFF.

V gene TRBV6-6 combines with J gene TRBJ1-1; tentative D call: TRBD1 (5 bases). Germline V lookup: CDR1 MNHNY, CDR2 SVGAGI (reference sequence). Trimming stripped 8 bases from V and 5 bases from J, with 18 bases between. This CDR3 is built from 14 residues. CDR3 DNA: TGTGCCAGCGGAGCGGGGGTCGCCTGGACTGAAGCTTTCTTT. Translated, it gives CASGAGVAWTEAFF.